What follows is one T cell receptor beta chain and its context. The antigen is not known. The source of the sample is a study of shared clonotypes between healthy human individuals. Study details: Donors consisted of a couple of women and a few men between 18 and 49. Findings of the study overall: Sharing across four donors was highest in naive CD4 (approximately 5%) and lowest in memory CD8 (approximately 0.4%).

Naive CD8 cells, CD45RO-negative and positively selected for CCR7, excluded terminally differentiated effector memory CD45RA+ cells. The assay was immunoSEQ multiplex PCR, and TCRdb's table has in-frame clones only and misses some. The table lists fewer than 700,000 clones, roughly 95% of them singletons, with 0.095% to 0.14% in the top ten. Between the trimmed V and J ends, which lost 5 bases and 1 base, there was a span of 11 bases. This CDR3 region has 13 residues. Germline CDR1 is SQVTM and CDR2 is ANQGSEA. This TCR was recovered from a young woman in good health. This chain joins TRBV29-1 and TRBJ1-1, with D possibly matching TRBD1 (5 bases). Sequencing was carried out using naive CD8+ T cells sorted from blood. The CDR3 DNA reads as TGCAGCGTTAGTGGGGGTCCGAACACTGAAGCTTTCTTT. It is translated as CSVSGGPNTEAFF.